This T cell receptor (beta chain) was profiled in a study of T cell responses to AZD1222 COVID-19 vaccine. Notes on the study in general: The sample set comprised mostly white British donors with more females, and clonal diversity was possibly underestimated.

This CDR3 has 15 residues. Germline V gene data show CDR1 as KGHDR and CDR2 as SFDVKD. This clone showed up just a few times. The antigen remains unidentified. At one end the junction does not follow the germline gene, possibly because of a read error. Profiling relied on immunoSEQ multiplex PCR, and the TCRdb table lists in-frame clones only, not all of them. The data show about 180,000 clones, 70% to 90% seen once. This receptor was obtained from an adult who received the MenACWY meningococcal vaccine as a control. The input for sequencing was peripheral blood, taken 28 days after the second dose of the MenACWY control vaccine. The chain recombines TRBV24-1 with TRBJ1-5, with a tentative D call TRBD1 (6 bases). The CDR3 reads CAISPGHNSNQPQHF. CDR3 DNA: TGTGCCATCAGTCCGGGACACAATAGCAATCAGCCCCAGCATTTT.